This TCR beta chain was captured in a study of regulatory T cells in long-lasting Graves disease. Combining iRepertoire HTBI primers with Arm-PCR of CDR3 regions, the authors built TCR beta libraries. One entry per CDR3 protein, called by TCRdb with MiXCR from the multiplex PCR reads. The data hold approximately 690,000 distinct CDR3 sequences, with 30% observed a single time. This clonotype was picked up a small number of times. What it binds is not known. This CDR3 region has 14 residues. Germline V CDR1 and CDR2: DFQATT, SNEGSKA (reference sequence). Trimming took 2 bases from V and 5 from J, leaving 16 bases between them. Time point of the sample: persistent/refractory GD, antithyroid drugs over 5 years with positive TRAb. RNA extracted from PBMCs served as the sequencing template. The study's findings and limits: Those with persistent disease had in common more public clonotypes (2,741) than new patients (about 970).

The starting material was peripheral blood mononuclear cells (PBMCs), obtained when the disease was refractory, from a patient treated with antithyroid drugs. This sequence was found in a female donor with Graves disease. The chain employs TRBV20-1 and TRBJ2-7; no clear D. CDR3 residues: CSARPINLVHEQYF. CDR3 nucleotides: TGCAGTGCTAGACCCATAAACTTGGTCCACGAGCAGTACTTC.